This TCR beta chain was captured in a study of OX40 agonist ivuxolimab in advanced cancers. Study-wide context: The patients got ivuxolimab, which is an agonistic anti-OX40 (CD134) antibody. Study-level findings and limits: More expanded clones were seen, on average, in CD8+ T cells than in CD4+.

Comments on this clone: Its antigen is unknown.

The CDR3 has 14 residues. V was trimmed by 2 bases and J by 6 bases, leaving 15 bases between them. Germline values: CDR1 SGHDT, CDR2 YYEEEE. Measured with immunoSEQ multiplex PCR; TCRdb has only the in-frame clones, and not every one. The sample shows some 63,000 clones, 85% to 90% of them seen only once. The specimen was CD4+ or CD8+ T cells sorted from blood, collected in a trial of the OX40 agonist ivuxolimab. V usage is TRBV5-6 and J usage is TRBJ2-7; D remains ambiguous. This clonotype originated in an adult with an advanced solid tumor such as melanoma, head and neck, liver or kidney cancer. CDR3 sequence: CASSFLQTRFEQYF. The CDR3 bases are TGTGCCAGCAGCTTTTTACAGACGAGATTCGAGCAGTACTTC.